One T cell receptor (beta chain) is described in this entry. Its antigen is unknown. This entry comes from a study of OX40 agonist ivuxolimab in advanced cancers. Study at large: Subjects had a mean age of about 61 years, with a range of about 23 to 79; more than 70% were male. Study-wide results and limits: CD8+ T cells averaged more expanded clones than CD4+. Clonal expansion from baseline to week 6 occurred in both CD4+ and CD8+ T cells.

Using immunoSEQ multiplex PCR, the repertoire was profiled, and TCRdb retains in-frame clones only, with some absent. Among around 100,000 clones, 85% to 95% were seen once, and the ten largest hold 0.45% to 0.65%. The CDR3 contains 15 residues. CDR1 is SGHTA, CDR2 FQGNSA, per germline. Trimming took 3 bases from V and 4 from J, leaving 15 bases between them. The chain links TRBV7-2 to TRBJ2-5; no clear D gene. The TCR sequence derives from an adult with an advanced solid tumor such as melanoma, head and neck, liver or kidney cancer. Sequenced material: CD4+ or CD8+ T cells sorted from blood, taken in a trial of the OX40 agonist ivuxolimab. CDR3 sequence: CASSFRVDWGETQYF. For the CDR3, the DNA is TGTGCCAGCAGCTTTCGCGTCGATTGGGGAGAGACCCAGTACTTC.